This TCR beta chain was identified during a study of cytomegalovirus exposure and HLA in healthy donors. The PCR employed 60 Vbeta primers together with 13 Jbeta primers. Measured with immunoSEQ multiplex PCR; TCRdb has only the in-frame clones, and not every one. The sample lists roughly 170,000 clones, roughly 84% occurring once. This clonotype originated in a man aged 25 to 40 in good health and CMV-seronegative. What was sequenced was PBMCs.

CDR3 bases: TGTGCCAGCAGCCCCCGCCAGGGGGTGGGAAAACTGTTTTTT. As protein: CASSPRQGVGKLFF. The chain joins TRBV11-3 to TRBJ1-4; 7 nucleotides agree with TRBD1. This CDR3 has 14 residues. The junction had 10 bases not matched to a gene; V was cut back by 5 bases and J by 10 bases. Germline values: CDR1 SGHNT, CDR2 YENEEA.